The source of this T cell receptor beta chain is a study of blood T cell repertoires in COVID-19. Overall study: Samples came from the United States, Italy and Spain, spanning acute and convalescent COVID-19. PBMCs, B-cell-depleted T cells, or T cells were the source of the cDNA or gDNA that made up the material.

Source study methods: Amplification with reference gene primers provided the estimates of nucleated cell counts. Measured with immunoSEQ multiplex PCR; TCRdb has only the in-frame clones, and not every one. That table furnishes V, J and clone size, whereas the DNA furnished D and trimming. The table has 220,000 or so clones, about 94% seen once. Trimming took 8 bases from V and 8 from J; bases not matched to a gene: 15. The CDR3 length is 15 residues. Germline CDR1 LNHDA, CDR2 SQIVND (reference sequence). Material: peripheral blood. This sequence originates from a man aged 60 to 75 with COVID-19, enrolled during active disease. V is TRBV19 and J is TRBJ1-2, with 9 bases fitting TRBD1. CDR3 DNA: TGTGCCAGTGATACCGGGACAGGGTCATCACGGGGCTACACCTTC. Residues: CASDTGTGSSRGYTF.